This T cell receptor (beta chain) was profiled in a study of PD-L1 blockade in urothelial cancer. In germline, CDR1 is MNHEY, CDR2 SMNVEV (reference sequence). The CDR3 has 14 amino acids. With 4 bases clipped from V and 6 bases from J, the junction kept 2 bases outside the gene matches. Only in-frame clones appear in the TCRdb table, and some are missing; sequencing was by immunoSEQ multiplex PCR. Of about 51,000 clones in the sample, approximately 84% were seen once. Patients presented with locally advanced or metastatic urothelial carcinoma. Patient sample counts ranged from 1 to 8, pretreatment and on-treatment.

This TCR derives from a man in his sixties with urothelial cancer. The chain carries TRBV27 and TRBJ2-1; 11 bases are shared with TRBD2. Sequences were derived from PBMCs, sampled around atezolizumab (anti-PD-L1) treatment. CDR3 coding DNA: TGTGCCAGCAGTTGGCTAGCGGGGGGCAATGAGCAGTTCTTC. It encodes CASSWLAGGNEQFF.